Listed here are 27 T cell receptor beta chains from one sample, sequenced in a study of T-cell reconstitution after alpha-beta-depleted transplantation in children (dated by TCRdb to the mid-2010s). Receptor libraries were prepared by PCR. This sample was sequenced with an Illumina HiSeq 2500. TCR library preparation used molecular barcoding, with unique molecular identifiers applied to normalize quantification of the TCRbeta repertoire. TCRdb trimmed public reads at Q25 via fastp, called clones via MiXCR and kept in-frame beta chains. Each CDR3 protein gets just one entry, which takes the most common genes and DNA from the rows behind it. The sample table shows approximately 490,000 distinct CDR3 sequences, and about an eighth are seen once. The top ten hold about 5.4% of the sample. The material sequenced was PBMCs from the stem cell graft donor, taken from the stem cell graft. The origin of the receptors is a human donor who donated a stem cell graft to a child with combined immunodeficiency.

The rearrangement joins TRBV20-1 to TRBJ1-5; 8 bases map to TRBD1. Germline V lookup: CDR1 DFQATT, CDR2 SNEGSKA (reference sequence). Trimming removed 1 base from V and 1 base from J; junction bases left unmatched: 6. The CDR3 is made up of 16 amino acids. The CDR3 sequence: CSARGDRRVSNQPQHF. The CDR3 nucleotides read TGCAGTGCTAGAGGGGACAGGAGAGTAAGCAATCAGCCCCAGCATTTT.

The chain has TRBV11-2 and TRBJ2-5; TRBD2 matches at 12 bases. Germline lookup yields CDR1 SGHAT and CDR2 FQNNGV. J was trimmed by 6 bases and V by 6 bases; bases with no gene match: 5. The CDR3 loop spans 14 amino acids. For the CDR3, the DNA is TGTGCCAGCAGTTCTAGCGGGGGGGCGCAGACCCAGTACTTC. Protein: CASSSSGGAQTQYF.

This rearrangement joins TRBV5-1 to TRBJ2-3; 9 bases agree with TRBD1. The V gene end was trimmed by 4 bases and the J gene end by 6 bases; junction bases not matched to a gene: 12. In germline, CDR1 is SGHRS, CDR2 YFSETQ. CDR3 size: 16 residues. CDR3 nucleotides: TGCGCCAGCAGCCATGACCGGGACAGGGCGTATGATACGCAGTATTTT. Its protein is CASSHDRDRAYDTQYF.

The chain links TRBV7-9 to TRBJ2-5; TRBD1 might be the D (6 bases). Trimming stripped 6 bases from V and 1 base from J, with 15 bases between. Looked up from germline, CDR1 is SEHNR and CDR2 is FQNEAQ (reference sequence). The length of the CDR3 is 15 residues. CDR3 region: CASSERGQTQETQYF. The CDR3 nucleotides are TGTGCCAGCAGTGAGCGAGGACAGACCCAAGAGACCCAGTACTTC.

This clonotype was seen a few times. This sequence joins TRBV12-3 or TRBV12-4 and TRBJ2-5, with D perhaps being TRBD1 or TRBD2 (5 bases each). The V gene lost 6 bases and the J gene lost 4 bases, with 18 bases spanning the gap. The CDR3 sequence is 15 residues long. CDR3 DNA: TGTGCCAGCAGCGCCGGGACCCTACTAGGAGAGACCCAGTACTTC. It specifies CASSAGTLLGETQYF.

This clonotype was observed at least ten times. The junction departs from the called germline gene at one end, perhaps through a read error. V and J are TRBV12-3 or TRBV12-4 and TRBJ2-2, with no clear D. CDR3 length: 16 amino acids. The CDR3: CASSLGWTSNTGELFF. DNA of the CDR3: TGTGCCAGCAGCTTAGGTTGGACCTCGAACACCGGGGAGCTGTTTTTT.

This clonotype has a handful of counts. Here the CDR3 DNA reads TGTGCCAGCAGCTTTATACCGGGTCTGGGGGAAGAGACCCAGTACTTC. Its protein is CASSFIPGLGEETQYF. V gene TRBV13 combines with J gene TRBJ2-5; D tentatively reads TRBD1 or TRBD2 (5 bases each). V lost 3 bases, J lost 3 bases, and 17 bases lay in between. This CDR3 has 16 amino acids. CDR1 and CDR2 from the germline V gene are PRHDT and FYEKMQ (reference sequence).

This clonotype was counted a few times. V and J are TRBV7-3 and TRBJ2-1, with 13 positions matching TRBD2. V trimming: 5 bases; J trimming: 6 bases; junction bases outside the gene matches: 7. The CDR3 has 16 amino acids. Germline values: CDR1 SGHTA, CDR2 FQGTGA. The CDR3 DNA follows: TGTGCCAGCAGCCCCGGAGGACTAGCGGGGGTCAATGAGCAGTTCTTC. Translated, it gives CASSPGGLAGVNEQFF.

This clonotype has only a few counts. V usage is TRBV7-8 and J usage is TRBJ2-7; TRBD1 aligns across 10 bases. V gave up 6 bases and J gave up 6 bases; unmatched junction bases: 5. The CDR3 loop spans 13 amino acids. Germline V gene sequence: CDR1 SGHVS, CDR2 FQNEAQ. The CDR3 DNA reads as TGTGCCAGCAGAACCGGGACAGGGGCCGAGCAGTACTTC. Its translation: CASRTGTGAEQYF.

This CDR3 reads CASSFYLTYEQYF. CDR3 coding DNA: TGTGCCAGCAGCTTTTACCTCACCTACGAGCAGTACTTC. The chain joins TRBV7-2 to TRBJ2-7; no clear D gene. The CDR3 is made up of 13 amino acids. Trimming removed 3 bases from V and 2 bases from J, with 8 bases in between. Germline CDR1 and CDR2: SGHTA and FQGNSA.

This clonotype was observed a few times. The chain is built from TRBV7-8 and TRBJ2-7, with 8 bases identical to TRBD2. Germline assignment: CDR1 SGHVS and CDR2 FQNEAQ. The CDR3 is 14 amino acids. The ends lost 6 bases at V and 2 bases at J; junction bases unmatched: 6. The CDR3 protein is CASRQAGDAYEQYF. DNA of the CDR3: TGTGCCAGCAGGCAAGCGGGGGATGCCTACGAGCAGTACTTC.

The J gene is TRBJ2-5, the V gene TRBV14, with 9 bases that match TRBD2. Germline assignment: CDR1 SGHDN and CDR2 FVKESK. J was trimmed by 3 bases and V by 4 bases; bases with no gene match: 6. CDR3 length equals 15 residues. The CDR3 nucleotides read TGTGCCAGCAGCCGAGTAGCGGGAGAAGAAGAGACCCAGTACTTC. Translated, it gives CASSRVAGEEETQYF.

This clonotype was seen at least ten times. The V call is TRBV6-5, the J call TRBJ1-5, with D perhaps TRBD1 (6 bases). The CDR3 contains 16 residues. Germline CDR1 is MNHEY and CDR2 is SVGAGI. The V end was cut by 6 bases, the J end by 3 bases, with 18 bases between. The CDR3 coding sequence is TGTGCCAGCAGCCAGACCACGGGACACAACAATCAGCCCCAGCATTTT. It is translated as CASSQTTGHNNQPQHF.

The rearrangement links TRBV9 to TRBJ2-3; TRBD2 matches 9 bases. The germline V gene encodes CDR1 SGDLS and CDR2 YYNGEE. V lost 0 bases to trimming and J lost 6 bases; unmatched junction nucleotides: 5. This CDR3 has 15 amino acids. The CDR3 region is CASSVVGRGGDTQYF. The CDR3 DNA reads TGTGCCAGCAGCGTAGTGGGGCGGGGGGGCGATACGCAGTATTTT.

The count of this clonotype is one. The chain links TRBV6-2 or TRBV6-3 to TRBJ1-4; TRBD1 matches 8 bases. Germline V CDR1 and CDR2: MNHEY, SVGEGT. This CDR3 is built from 14 residues. After removal of 6 bases from V and 11 bases from J, the junction contained 11 bases not matched to a gene. Here the CDR3 reads CASRSTGAGGKLFF. The CDR3 DNA reads TGTGCCAGCAGATCGACAGGGGCAGGGGGGAAACTGTTTTTT.

This clonotype turned up a few times. The V call is TRBV5-5, the J call TRBJ2-7; 8 nucleotides align to TRBD1. The V gene end was trimmed by 3 bases and the J gene end by 5 bases; junction bases not matched to a gene: 10. CDR3 length equals 15 residues. The germline CDR1 and CDR2 sequences are SGHKS and YYEKEE (reference sequence). As DNA, the CDR3 is TGTGCCAGCAGCTCGCTCATGGGACAGGCGCACGAGCAGTACTTC. Amino acid sequence: CASSSLMGQAHEQYF.

In its sample, this clonotype was seen a few times. The chain links TRBV19 to TRBJ2-7; 10 nucleotides line up with TRBD2. V dropped 5 bases and J dropped 2; count of bases not matched to a gene: 6. Germline CDR1 and CDR2: LNHDA and SQIVND (reference sequence). This CDR3 contains 15 residues. CDR3 protein: CASSLAGDLTYEQYF. CDR3 nucleotides: TGTGCCAGTAGTCTAGCGGGAGACTTAACCTACGAGCAGTACTTC.

This clonotype was detected only a few times. The chain carries TRBV29-1 and TRBJ1-1; no clear D. The CDR3 is 11 amino acids. The V and J ends lost 5 bases and 11 bases respectively, with 15 bases between them. Germline loops: CDR1 SQVTM, CDR2 ANQGSEA. Here the CDR3 reads CSVSIGPLAFF. CDR3 in DNA: TGCAGCGTTTCCATAGGGCCTCTGGCTTTCTTT.

In this sample, this clonotype turned up a few times. The chain couples TRBV3-1 to TRBJ1-1; TRBD1 is a possible D gene (6 bases). V was pared by 1 base and J by 8 bases, with 8 bases between. The CDR3 is 12 amino acids. Per germline, CDR1 LGHDT and CDR2 YNNKEL (reference sequence). CDR3 coding DNA: TGTGCCAGCAGCCAAGGAGACAGGGAAGCTTTCTTT. Translating it yields CASSQGDREAFF.

This clonotype was seen repeatedly, ten times or more. The chain employs TRBV10-3 and TRBJ2-7; D perhaps matches TRBD2 (6 bases). V lost 8 bases, J lost 3 bases, and 23 bases lay in between. The V gene's germline CDR1 is ENHRY and CDR2 SYGVKD. The CDR3 is 16 amino acids. The CDR3 protein is CAIRSPPGGTYYEQYF. As DNA, the CDR3 is TGTGCCATCCGCTCCCCGCCGGGTGGGACTTACTACGAGCAGTACTTC.

The chain employs TRBV7-6 and TRBJ2-1; 11 bases map to TRBD2. The CDR3 has 16 residues. Germline V gives CDR1 SGHVS, CDR2 FNYEAQ. J gave up 3 bases and V 7 bases, and 8 bases lay outside the gene matches. The CDR3 loop is CASNPLAGVHYNEQFF. CDR3 nucleotide sequence: TGTGCCAGCAACCCACTAGCGGGAGTTCACTACAATGAGCAGTTCTTC.

The chain joins TRBV19 to TRBJ2-7; D is possibly TRBD1 (6 bases). CDR3 length: 13 residues. Trimming took off 2 bases at V and 7 bases at J, with 12 bases between the two ends. Germline loops: CDR1 LNHDA, CDR2 SQIVND (reference sequence). The CDR3 region is CASSINREGEQYF. The CDR3 DNA reads as TGTGCCAGTAGTATAAACAGGGAAGGGGAGCAGTACTTC.

This chain joins TRBV29-1 and TRBJ2-3; TRBD2 agrees at 8 bases. J gave up 6 bases and V 1 base, and 9 bases lay outside the gene matches. The CDR3 totals 15 residues. CDR1 and CDR2 (germline): SQVTM, ANQGSEA. CDR3 loop: CSVEVQASGRDTQYF. In DNA form, the CDR3 reads TGCAGCGTTGAAGTCCAGGCTAGCGGGCGGGATACGCAGTATTTT.

A few counts support this clonotype. V usage is TRBV29-1 and J usage is TRBJ2-2; 8 bases fit TRBD2. The CDR3 contains 14 residues. V dropped 7 bases and J dropped 4; count of bases not matched to a gene: 8. Germline V gene lookup returns CDR1 SQVTM and CDR2 ANQGSEA. The CDR3 DNA reads as TGCAGCGCCCTTCGGGGGGGTTTCACCGGGGAGCTGTTTTTT. Residues: CSALRGGFTGELFF.

This clonotype was seen a handful of times. The chain uses TRBV7-2 and TRBJ2-3; maybe TRBD1 (6 bases). V dropped 6 bases and J dropped 6 bases, with 25 bases sitting between them. The CDR3 covers 17 residues. Germline V gene data show CDR1 as SGHTA and CDR2 as FQGNSA. CDR3 DNA: TGTGCCAGCAGATCCCCCCCGGGAACTCCCCAGGGGGATACGCAGTATTTT. Translated, it gives CASRSPPGTPQGDTQYF.

This clonotype has a handful of counts. The chain is built from TRBV20-1 and TRBJ2-1; D gene uncertain. The CDR3 spans 15 residues. Trimming took 5 bases from V and 0 from J, leaving 14 bases between them. Germline V lookup: CDR1 DFQATT, CDR2 SNEGSKA (reference sequence). The CDR3 nucleotides read TGCAGTGCTGGCGACTGGAAGAGCTCCTACAATGAGCAGTTCTTC. Translating gives CSAGDWKSSYNEQFF.

This clonotype has only a few counts. The chain carries TRBV5-1 and TRBJ2-3; TRBD2 matches 13 bases. From germline, CDR1 is SGHRS and CDR2 YFSETQ. The junction had 12 bases not matched to a gene; V was cut back by 3 bases and J by 5 bases. The CDR3 spans 18 residues. The CDR3 DNA reads as TGCGCCAGCAGCTCCGGACTAGCGGGGGCCAGGAGGGGAGATACGCAGTATTTT. It codes for CASSSGLAGARRGDTQYF.